This T cell receptor (beta chain) was recorded in a study of cytomegalovirus exposure and HLA in healthy donors. Background on the study: The 95 to 150 validation repertoires used a platform that matched the one used for the 500 to 700 first-cohort repertoires, as a later analysis reported.

The germline V gene has CDR1 MNHEY and CDR2 SMNVEV (reference sequence). V was pared by 5 bases and J by 7 bases, with 7 bases of the junction left unmatched. The CDR3 is made up of 13 amino acids. TCRdb's table, derived via immunoSEQ multiplex PCR, lists solely in-frame clones and lacks some. The data show 55,000 to 70,000 clones, more than 85% seen once. This clone is categorized as medium-sized. Its antigen is undetermined. The donors were members of the validation cohort, which comprised roughly 130 subjects and was separate from the first cohort of roughly 700 subjects. Regarding the study as a whole: There were around 160 TCR beta chains listed as cytomegalovirus-associated. Rarity held for most TCR sequences, but there were some public TCRs that occurred in many donors.

Input material: PBMCs. The chain joins TRBV27 to TRBJ1-2, with 7 bases matching TRBD1. The sequence was obtained from a woman between 25 and 40 years old in good health and CMV-seronegative. The CDR3: CASSPGTVSGYTF. The CDR3 DNA sequence: TGTGCCAGCAGTCCAGGGACAGTCAGTGGCTACACCTTC.